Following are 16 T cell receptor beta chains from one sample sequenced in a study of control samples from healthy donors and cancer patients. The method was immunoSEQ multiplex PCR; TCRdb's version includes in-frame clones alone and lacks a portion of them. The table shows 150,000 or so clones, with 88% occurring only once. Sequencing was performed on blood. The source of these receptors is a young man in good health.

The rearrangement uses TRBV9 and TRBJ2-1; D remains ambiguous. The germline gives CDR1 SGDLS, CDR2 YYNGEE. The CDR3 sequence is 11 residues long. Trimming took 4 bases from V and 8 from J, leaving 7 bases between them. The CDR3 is CASSLIDEQFF. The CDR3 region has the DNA TGTGCCAGCAGCCTGATCGATGAGCAGTTCTTC. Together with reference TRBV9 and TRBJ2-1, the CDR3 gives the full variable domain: DSGVTQTPKHLITATGQRVTLRCSPRSGDLSVYWYQQSLDQGLQFLIQYYNGEERAKGNILERFSAQQFPDLHSELNLSSLELGDSALYFCASSLIDEQFFGPGTRLTVL.

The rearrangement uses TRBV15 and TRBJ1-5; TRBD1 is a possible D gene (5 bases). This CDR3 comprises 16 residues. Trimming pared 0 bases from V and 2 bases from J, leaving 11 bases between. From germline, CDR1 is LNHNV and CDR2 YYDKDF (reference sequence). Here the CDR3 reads CATSRDRGGGNQPQHF. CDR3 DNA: TGTGCCACCAGCAGAGATAGGGGAGGCGGCAATCAGCCCCAGCATTTT. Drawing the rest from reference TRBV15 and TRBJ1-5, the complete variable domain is DAMVIQNPRYQVTQFGKPVTLSCSQTLNHNVMYWYQQKSSQAPKLLFHYYDKDFNNEADTPDNFQSRRPNTSFCFLDIRSPGLGDTAMYLCATSRDRGGGNQPQHFGDGTRLSIL.

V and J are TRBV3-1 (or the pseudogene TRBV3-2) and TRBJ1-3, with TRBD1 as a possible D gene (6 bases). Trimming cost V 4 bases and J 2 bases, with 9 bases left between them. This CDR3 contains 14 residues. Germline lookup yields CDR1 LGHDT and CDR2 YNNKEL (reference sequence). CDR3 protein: CASSLRQAGNTIYF. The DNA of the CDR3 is TGTGCCAGCAGCCTCCGACAGGCTGGAAACACCATATATTTT.

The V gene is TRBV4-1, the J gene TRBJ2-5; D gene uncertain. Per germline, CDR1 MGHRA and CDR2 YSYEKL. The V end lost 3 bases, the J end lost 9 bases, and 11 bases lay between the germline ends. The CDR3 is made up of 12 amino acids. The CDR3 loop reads CASSQGEAPQYF. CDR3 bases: TGCGCCAGCAGCCAGGGCGAGGCGCCCCAGTACTTC.

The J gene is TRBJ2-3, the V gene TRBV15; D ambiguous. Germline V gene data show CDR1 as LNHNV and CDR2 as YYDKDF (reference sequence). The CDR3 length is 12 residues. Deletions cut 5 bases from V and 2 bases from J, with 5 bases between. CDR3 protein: CATSWYTDTQYF. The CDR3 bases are TGTGCCACCAGCTGGTACACAGATACGCAGTATTTT.

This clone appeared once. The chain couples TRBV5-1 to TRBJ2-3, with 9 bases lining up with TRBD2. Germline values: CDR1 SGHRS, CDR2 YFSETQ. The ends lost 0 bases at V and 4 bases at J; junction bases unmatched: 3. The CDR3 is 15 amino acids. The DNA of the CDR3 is TGCGCCAGCAGCTTGGAAGGCGGGGGGGCAGATACGCAGTATTTT. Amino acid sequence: CASSLEGGGADTQYF.

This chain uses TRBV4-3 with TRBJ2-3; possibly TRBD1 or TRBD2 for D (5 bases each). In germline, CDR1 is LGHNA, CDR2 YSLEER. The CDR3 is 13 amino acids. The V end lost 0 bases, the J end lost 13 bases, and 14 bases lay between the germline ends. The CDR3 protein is CASSQDRGVVEYF. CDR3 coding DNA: TGCGCCAGCAGCCAAGATAGAGGGGTTGTGGAGTATTTT.

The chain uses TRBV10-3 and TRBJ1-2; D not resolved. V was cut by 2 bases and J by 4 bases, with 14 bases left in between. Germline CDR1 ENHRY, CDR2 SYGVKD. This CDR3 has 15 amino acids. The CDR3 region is CAISEARGVSYGYTF. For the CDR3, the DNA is TGTGCCATCAGTGAGGCCCGCGGGGTCTCCTATGGCTACACCTTC.

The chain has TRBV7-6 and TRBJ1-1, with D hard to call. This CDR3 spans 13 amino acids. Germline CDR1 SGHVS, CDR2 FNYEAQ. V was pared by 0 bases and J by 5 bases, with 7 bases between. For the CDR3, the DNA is TGTGCCAGCAGCTTAGCAGGGCTGACTGAAGCTTTCTTT. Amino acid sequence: CASSLAGLTEAFF.

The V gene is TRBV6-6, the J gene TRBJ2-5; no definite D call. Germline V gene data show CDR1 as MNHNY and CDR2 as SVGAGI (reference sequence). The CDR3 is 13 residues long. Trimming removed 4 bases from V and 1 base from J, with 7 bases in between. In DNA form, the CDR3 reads TGTGCCAGCAGTTCAGTATCCCAAGAGACCCAGTACTTC. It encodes CASSSVSQETQYF.

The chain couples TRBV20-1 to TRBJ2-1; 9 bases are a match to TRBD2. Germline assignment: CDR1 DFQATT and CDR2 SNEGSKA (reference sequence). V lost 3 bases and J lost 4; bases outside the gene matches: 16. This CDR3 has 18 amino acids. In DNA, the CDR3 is TGCAGTGCTAGTAGATTGGTAGCGGGGGACCTTTGGTACAATGAGCAGTTCTTC. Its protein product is CSASRLVAGDLWYNEQFF.

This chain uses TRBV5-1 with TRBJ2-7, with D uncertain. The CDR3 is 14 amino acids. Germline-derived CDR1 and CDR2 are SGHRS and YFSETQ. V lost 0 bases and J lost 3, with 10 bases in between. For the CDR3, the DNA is TGCGCCAGCAGCTTGGCCGCCGAACACTACGAGCAGTACTTC. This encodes CASSLAAEHYEQYF.

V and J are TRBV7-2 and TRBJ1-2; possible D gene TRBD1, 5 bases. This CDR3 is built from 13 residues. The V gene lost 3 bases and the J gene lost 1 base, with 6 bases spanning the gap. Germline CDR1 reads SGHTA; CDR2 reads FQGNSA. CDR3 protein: CASSLGVNYGYTF. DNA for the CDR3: TGTGCCAGCAGCTTGGGGGTTAACTATGGCTACACCTTC.

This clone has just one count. In DNA form, the CDR3 reads TGTGCCAGCAGCTTAATCGCAGGTTCGCGGGAGACCCAGTACTTC. It encodes CASSLIAGSRETQYF. The chain carries TRBV5-6 and TRBJ2-5; no definite D call. CDR1 and CDR2 from the germline V gene are SGHDT and YYEEEE. The length of the CDR3 is 15 residues. Trimming removed 2 bases from V and 5 bases from J, with 16 bases in between.

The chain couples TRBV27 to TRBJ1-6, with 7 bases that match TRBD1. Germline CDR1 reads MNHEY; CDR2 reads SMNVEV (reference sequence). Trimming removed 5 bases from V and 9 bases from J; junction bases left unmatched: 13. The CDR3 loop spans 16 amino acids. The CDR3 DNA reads TGTGCCAGCAGTCCTCGACAGGGCAGGGTTACTTCACCCCTCCACTTT. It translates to CASSPRQGRVTSPLHF.

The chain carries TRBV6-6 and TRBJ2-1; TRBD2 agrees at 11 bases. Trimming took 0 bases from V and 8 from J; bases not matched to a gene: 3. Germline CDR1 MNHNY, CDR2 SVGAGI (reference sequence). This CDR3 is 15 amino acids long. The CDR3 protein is CASSYSRLAGYEQFF. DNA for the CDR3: TGTGCCAGCAGTTACTCGAGACTAGCGGGGTATGAGCAGTTCTTC.